This TCR beta chain was obtained from a study of OX40 agonist ivuxolimab in advanced cancers. Regarding the study in general: Ivuxolimab was a fully human IgG2 agonistic monoclonal antibody targeting the costimulatory receptor OX40 (CD134). The purpose of peripheral TCRbeta sequencing was to test whether ivuxolimab changed TCR sequence diversity and led to clonal T-cell expansion. A male proportion of 70% to 90% and a mean age of approximately 58 years, ranging from 23 to 79, were recorded for the dose-escalation cohort. Among the roughly 52 dose-escalation patients, 19 had hepatocellular carcinoma, 15 or so melanoma, 9 renal cell carcinoma and 9 head and neck cancer. The paper covers the monotherapy dose-escalation part of the phase I ivuxolimab trial, which included N ≈ 50 patients. Intravenous ivuxolimab was administered to patients every 2 weeks at six dose levels: 0.01, 0.1, 0.3, 1.5, 3 and 10 mg/kg. Prior anti-PD-1, anti-PD-L1 or anti-CTLA-4 therapy was permitted, and checkpoint inhibitors had been received by about 44% of dose-escalation patients. Partial responses occurred in three dose-escalation patients: two with cutaneous melanoma and one with hepatocellular carcinoma. Summary of the overall study and its limitations: At doses from 0.1 to 3.0 mg/kg, clonal expansion was seen in both CD4+ and CD8+ blood T cells between baseline and week 6. Which antigens the clonally expanded peripheral T cells were specific for was not determined. Low levels of normalized T-cell clonal expansion were also shown by some nonresponding patients. After ivuxolimab, expanded clones were on average more numerous among CD8+ T cells than among CD4+ T cells. In the 0.1-3.0 mg/kg groups, partial responders were among the patients with the lowest normalized peripheral clonal expansion, particularly in CD8+ T cells.

Genomic DNA was extracted from sorted cells for sequencing of the TCRbeta CDR3 region. The immunoSEQ Assay was used to sequence the TCRbeta CDR3 regions. TCRdb took over this immuneACCESS table, retaining in-frame rearrangements with V and J assigned. Such tables are incomplete; in checked studies, under half of the missing clones stem from an unresolved V gene, and the remainder is unexplained. This sample comprises tens of thousands of clones, about 88% of them detected only once. 0.45% to 0.55% of the sample belongs to the ten largest clones. With regard to this clone: No antigen is known for it. No base-level quality is on record; no much larger clone is a single base apart.

The germline V gene (reference sequence) gives CDR1 as SGHNT and CDR2 as YYREEE. Trimmed from V: 4 bases; trimmed from J: 2 bases; junction bases lacking a gene match: 3. Its CDR3 holds 16 amino acids, cysteine through phenylalanine. The DNA shown is the 48-base CDR3, in frame from base 1. Patients with a history of autoimmune disease or receiving systemic immunosuppression were excluded from the trial. Peripheral blood for TCR sequencing was collected from all dose cohorts at baseline, on cycle 4 day 1, and on cycle 7 day 1. Samples were obtained from an open-label, multicenter, first-in-human phase I dose-escalation trial of ivuxolimab. Adults with locally advanced or metastatic melanoma, renal cell, hepatocellular, or head and neck squamous cell carcinoma were enrolled in the trial. CD4+ and CD8+ T cells were sorted separately from peripheral blood before TCR sequencing.

Specimen: CD4+ or CD8+ T cells sorted from blood, collected in a trial of the OX40 agonist ivuxolimab. Recombination connected TRBV5-4 to TRBJ2-1, and TRBD2 aligns with 13 junction nucleotides. This TCR derives from an adult with an advanced solid tumor such as melanoma, head and neck, liver or kidney cancer. The CDR3 loop reads CASSPTSGGAYNEQFF. The DNA sequence follows: TGTGCCAGCAGCCCCACTAGCGGGGGGGCCTACAATGAGCAGTTCTTC.